This TCR beta chain appears in the sequencing data of a study of blood T cell repertoires in COVID-19. Assay used: immunoSEQ multiplex PCR; TCRdb lists only in-frame clones, some missing. The sample has about 200,000 clones, approximately 80% seen once. The germline CDR1 and CDR2 sequences are SGHRS and YFSETQ. V lost 0 bases, J lost 3 bases, and 10 bases lay in between. The CDR3 has 15 amino acids. This receptor was identified in a human donor with acute or convalescent COVID-19. The donor label of this sample is uncertain. This chain joins TRBV5-1 and TRBJ1-5; perhaps TRBD1 as D (5 bases). Sequencing was carried out using peripheral blood. The CDR3 here is CASSLVGGFNQPQHF. The CDR3 DNA follows: TGCGCCAGCAGCTTGGTTGGGGGGTTCAATCAGCCCCAGCATTTT.